These T cell receptor beta chains were read from a single sample in a study of blood T cell repertoires in COVID-19. The method was immunoSEQ multiplex PCR; TCRdb's version includes in-frame clones alone and lacks a portion of them. The data show some 190,000 clones, 81% seen once. The sample was peripheral blood. The receptors derive from a woman in her 40s with COVID-19, enrolled during active disease. Each CDR3 is given with its conserved first and last residue. A D gene is named only where the DNA matches it firmly. Expanded clones are given a class, and other clones once, few, many or no size at all.

>TRBV5-4|TRBJ1-2|TRBD1|NA
CASGDRGLNYGYTF
TGTGCCAGCGGGGACAGGGGGCTTAACTATGGCTACACCTTC
>TRBV19|TRBJ2-1|NA|NA
CASSLGGLSSYNEQFF
TGTGCCAGTAGTCTGGGAGGCCTAAGCTCCTACAATGAGCAGTTCTTC
>TRBV7-8|TRBJ2-2|NA|NA
CASSSRRANTGELFF
TGTGCCAGCAGCTCCCGCAGGGCGAACACCGGGGAGCTGTTTTTT
>TRBV3-1/TRBV3-2|TRBJ2-7|TRBD2|NA
CASSETGTSGSYEQYF
TGTGCCAGCAGCGAAACCGGGACTAGCGGGTCCTACGAGCAGTACTTC
>TRBV6-5|TRBJ2-1|TRBD1|NA
CASSGQGPYNEQFF
TGTGCCAGCTCTGGACAGGGACCCTACAATGAGCAGTTCTTC
>TRBV6-1|TRBJ2-4|TRBD1|once
CASSEYETGIYTQYF
TGTGCCAGCAGTGAATACGAGACAGGGATCTATACTCAGTACTTC
>TRBV5-1|TRBJ2-7|TRBD2|many
CASSLNAGAVYEQYF
TGCGCCAGCAGCTTGAACGCGGGAGCGGTGTACGAGCAGTACTTC
>TRBV5-1|TRBJ1-2|NA|NA
CASSLAPGNYGYTF
TGCGCCAGCAGCTTGGCTCCGGGGAACTATGGCTACACCTTC
>TRBV18|TRBJ1-4|TRBD1|NA
CASQGQVGEKLFF
TGTGCCAGCCAAGGACAGGTCGGTGAAAAACTGTTTTTT
>TRBV15|TRBJ2-7|TRBD1|once
CATSRSRQGSYEQYF
TGTGCCACCAGCAGGTCACGACAGGGCTCCTACGAGCAGTACTTC
>TRBV28|TRBJ1-3|NA|NA
CASSLRPGRGNTIYF
TGTGCCAGCAGTTTACGGCCAGGAAGAGGAAACACCATATATTTT
>TRBV5-1|TRBJ2-5|NA|NA
CASSLGPLRREETQYF
TGCGCCAGCAGCTTGGGCCCCTTGAGGAGGGAAGAGACCCAGTACTTC
>TRBV30|TRBJ2-3|NA|NA
CAQTPGGSTDTQYF
TGTGCCCAAACACCCGGGGGATCCACAGATACGCAGTATTTT
>TRBV7-8|TRBJ1-1|NA|few
CASSFSGRPNTEAFF
TGTGCCAGCAGCTTTAGTGGCAGGCCCAACACTGAAGCTTTCTTT
>TRBV5-4|TRBJ2-2|TRBD2|NA
CASSLAGISSGELFF
TGTGCCAGCAGCTTAGCGGGGATTTCTTCGGGGGAGCTGTTTTTT